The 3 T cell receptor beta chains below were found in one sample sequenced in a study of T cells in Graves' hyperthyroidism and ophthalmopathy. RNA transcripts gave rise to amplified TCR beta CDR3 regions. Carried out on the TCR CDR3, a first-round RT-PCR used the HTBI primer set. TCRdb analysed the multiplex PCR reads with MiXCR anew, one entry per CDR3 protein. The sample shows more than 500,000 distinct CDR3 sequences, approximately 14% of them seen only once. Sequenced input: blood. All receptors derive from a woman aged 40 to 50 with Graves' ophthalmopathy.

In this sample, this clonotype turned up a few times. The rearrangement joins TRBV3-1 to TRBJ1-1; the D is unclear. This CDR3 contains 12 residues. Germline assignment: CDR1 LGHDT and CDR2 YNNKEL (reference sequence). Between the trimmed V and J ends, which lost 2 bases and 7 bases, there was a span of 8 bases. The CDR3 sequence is CASSQTKREAFF. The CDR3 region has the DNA TGTGCCAGCAGCCAAACCAAGCGTGAAGCTTTCTTT.

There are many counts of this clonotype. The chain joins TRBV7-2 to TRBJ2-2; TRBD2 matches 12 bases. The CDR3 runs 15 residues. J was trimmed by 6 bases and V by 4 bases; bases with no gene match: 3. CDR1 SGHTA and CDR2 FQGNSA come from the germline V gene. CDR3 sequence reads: CASSSSGRASGELFF. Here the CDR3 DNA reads TGTGCCAGCAGCTCTAGCGGGAGGGCTTCCGGGGAGCTGTTTTTT.

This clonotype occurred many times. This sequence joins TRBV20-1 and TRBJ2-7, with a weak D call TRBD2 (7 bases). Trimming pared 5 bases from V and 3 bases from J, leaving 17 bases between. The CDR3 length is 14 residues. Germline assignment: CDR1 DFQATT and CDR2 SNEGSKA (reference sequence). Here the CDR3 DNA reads TGCAGTGCTCGTAGACGGGGGGCTGTCTACGAGCAGTACTTC. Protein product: CSARRRGAVYEQYF.